Described below is a single T cell receptor (beta chain) sequence and its context. The sample belongs to a study of blood T cell repertoires in COVID-19. Study overall: The United States, Italy and Spain provided the acute and convalescent COVID-19 samples.

Per germline, CDR1 KGHDR and CDR2 SFDVKD. The V end lost 2 bases, the J end lost 3 bases, and 15 bases lay between the germline ends. The CDR3 runs 17 residues. Per the original data handling: The assay estimated nucleated cells by amplifying reference gene primers. Sequencing used immunoSEQ multiplex PCR; TCRdb keeps in-frame clones, though not all of them. V and J calls and clone size come straight from that table; D and trimming were deduced from the DNA. The sample yields roughly 55,000 clones, around 83% seen once. Sequenced input: peripheral blood. The chain is built from TRBV24-1 and TRBJ2-2, with D perhaps matching TRBD1 (5 bases). The clonotype comes from an older woman with acute or convalescent COVID-19. Here the CDR3 DNA reads TGTGCCACCAGTGATTCTGGTGGCAGGGTGGACACCGGGGAGCTGTTTTTT. Translation gives CATSDSGGRVDTGELFF.